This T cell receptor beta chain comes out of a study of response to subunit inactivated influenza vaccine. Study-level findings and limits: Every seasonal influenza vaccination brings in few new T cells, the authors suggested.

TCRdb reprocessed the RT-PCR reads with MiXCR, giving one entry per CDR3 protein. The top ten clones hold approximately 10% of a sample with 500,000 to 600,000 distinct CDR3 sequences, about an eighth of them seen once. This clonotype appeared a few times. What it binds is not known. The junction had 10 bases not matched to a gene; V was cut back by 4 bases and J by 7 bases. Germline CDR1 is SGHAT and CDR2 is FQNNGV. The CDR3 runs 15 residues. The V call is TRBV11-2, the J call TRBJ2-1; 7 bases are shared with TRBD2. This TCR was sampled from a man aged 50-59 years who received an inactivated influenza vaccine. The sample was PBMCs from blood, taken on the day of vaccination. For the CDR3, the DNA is TGTGCCAGCAGCTCTTCTAGCGGATCGTGGAATGAGCAGTTCTTC. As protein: CASSSSSGSWNEQFF.